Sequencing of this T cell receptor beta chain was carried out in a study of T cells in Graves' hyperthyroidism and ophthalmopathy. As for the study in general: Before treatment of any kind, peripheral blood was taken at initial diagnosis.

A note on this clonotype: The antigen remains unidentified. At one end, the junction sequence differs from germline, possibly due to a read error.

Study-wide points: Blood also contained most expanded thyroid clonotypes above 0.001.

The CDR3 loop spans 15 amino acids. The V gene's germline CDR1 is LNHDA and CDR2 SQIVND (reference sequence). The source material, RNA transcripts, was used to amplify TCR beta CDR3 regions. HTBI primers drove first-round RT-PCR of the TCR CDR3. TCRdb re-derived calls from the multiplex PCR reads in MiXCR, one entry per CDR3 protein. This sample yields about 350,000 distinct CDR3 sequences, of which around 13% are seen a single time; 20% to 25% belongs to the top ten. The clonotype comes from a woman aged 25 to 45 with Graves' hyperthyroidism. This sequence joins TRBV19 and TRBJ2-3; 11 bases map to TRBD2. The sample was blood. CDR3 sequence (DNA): TGTGCCAGTAAGGTGGGGACTAGCGGAACAGATGCGCAGTATTTT. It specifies CASKVGTSGTDAQYF.